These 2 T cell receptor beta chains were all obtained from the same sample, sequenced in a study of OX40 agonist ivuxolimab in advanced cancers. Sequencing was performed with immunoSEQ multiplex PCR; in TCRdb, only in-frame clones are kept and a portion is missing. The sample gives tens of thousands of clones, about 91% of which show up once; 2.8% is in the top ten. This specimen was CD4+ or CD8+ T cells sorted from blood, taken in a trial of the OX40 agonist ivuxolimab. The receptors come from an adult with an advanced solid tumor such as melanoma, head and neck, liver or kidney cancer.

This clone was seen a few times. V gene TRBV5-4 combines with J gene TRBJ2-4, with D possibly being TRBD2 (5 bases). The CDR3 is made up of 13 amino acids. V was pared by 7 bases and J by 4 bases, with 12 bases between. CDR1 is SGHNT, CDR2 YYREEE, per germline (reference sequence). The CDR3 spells CASVGGRKNIQYF. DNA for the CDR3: TGTGCCAGCGTCGGAGGTCGTAAAAACATTCAGTACTTC. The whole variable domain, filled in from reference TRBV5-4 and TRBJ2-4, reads ETGVTQSPTHLIKTRGQQVTLRCSSQSGHNTVSWYQQALGQGPQFIFQYYREEENGRGNFPPRFSGLQFPNYSSELNVNALELDDSALYLCASVGGRKNIQYFGAGTRLSVL.

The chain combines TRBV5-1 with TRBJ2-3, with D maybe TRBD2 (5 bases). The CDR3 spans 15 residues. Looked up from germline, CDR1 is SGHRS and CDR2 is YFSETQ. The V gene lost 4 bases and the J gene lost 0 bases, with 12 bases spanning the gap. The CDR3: CASSPQLGSTDTQYF. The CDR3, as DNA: TGCGCCAGCAGCCCCCAACTAGGGAGCACAGATACGCAGTATTTT.